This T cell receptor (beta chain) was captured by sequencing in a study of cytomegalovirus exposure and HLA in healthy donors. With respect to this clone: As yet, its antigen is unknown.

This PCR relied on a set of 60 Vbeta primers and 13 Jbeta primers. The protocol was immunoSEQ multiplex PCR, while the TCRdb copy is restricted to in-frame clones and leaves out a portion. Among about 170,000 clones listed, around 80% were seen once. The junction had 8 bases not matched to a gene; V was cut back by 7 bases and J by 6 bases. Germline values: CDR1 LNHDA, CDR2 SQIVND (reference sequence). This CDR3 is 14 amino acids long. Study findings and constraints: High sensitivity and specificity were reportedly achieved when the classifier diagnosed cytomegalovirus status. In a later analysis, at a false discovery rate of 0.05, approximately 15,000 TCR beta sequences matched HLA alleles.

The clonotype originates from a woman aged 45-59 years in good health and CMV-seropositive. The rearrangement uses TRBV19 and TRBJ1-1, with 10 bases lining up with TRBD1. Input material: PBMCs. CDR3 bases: TGTGCCAGTAACAGGGACAGGGGTAATTCTGAAGCTTTCTTT. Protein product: CASNRDRGNSEAFF.